A single sample gave rise to the 6 T cell receptor beta chains below, sequenced in a study of T cells in Graves' hyperthyroidism and ophthalmopathy. It was RNA transcripts that yielded the amplified TCR beta CDR3 regions. The study used the HTBI primer set for a first-round RT-PCR of the TCR CDR3. TCRdb reprocessed the multiplex PCR reads via MiXCR and lists one record per CDR3 protein. The sample holds about 640,000 distinct CDR3 sequences, about 45% seen once. Sequencing used peripheral blood or thyroid tissue (not recorded which). These receptor sequences come from an adult man with Graves' disease, either hyperthyroidism or ophthalmopathy (not recorded which).

V is TRBV9 and J is TRBJ1-2; 11 positions match TRBD1. Trimming took 10 bases from V and 2 from J; bases not matched to a gene: 4. The CDR3 sequence is 13 residues long. CDR1 and CDR2 (germline): SGDLS, YYNGEE. The CDR3 reads CARGQGANYGYTF. CDR3 DNA: TGTGCCCGCGGACAGGGGGCCAACTATGGCTACACCTTC.

This chain links TRBV6-1 with TRBJ1-3; TRBD1 matches 9 bases. Germline assignment: CDR1 MNHNS and CDR2 SASEGT. With V trimmed by 6 bases and J by 4 bases, 10 bases remained unmatched. The CDR3 is 16 amino acids. Here the CDR3 reads CASRRTGGATGNTIYF. The CDR3 bases are TGTGCCAGCAGGAGAACAGGGGGCGCAACCGGAAACACCATATATTTT.

The sample holds a few counts of this clonotype. This chain joins TRBV12-3 or TRBV12-4 and TRBJ2-7, with no clear D. Trimming left V 7 bases short and J 10 bases short, with 17 bases between. The CDR3 totals 12 residues. For the CDR3, the DNA is TGTGCCAGCACCCAGTCCGAAGGCCGACAGTACTTC. Translating it yields CASTQSEGRQYF.

V usage is TRBV20-1 and J usage is TRBJ2-2, with a tentative D call TRBD1 (5 bases). V was pared by 0 bases and J by 13 bases, with 6 bases between. The CDR3 runs 10 residues. Germline assignment: CDR1 DFQATT and CDR2 SNEGSKA (reference sequence). The CDR3 loop is CSAREGRLFF. The CDR3 DNA follows: TGCAGTGCTAGAGAGGGGCGGCTGTTTTTT.

The chain carries TRBV29-1 and TRBJ2-5; 9 nucleotides align to TRBD2. Looked up from germline, CDR1 is SQVTM and CDR2 is ANQGSEA. This CDR3 has 15 amino acids. V was clipped by 7 bases and J by 5 bases; unmatched bases: 14. DNA of the CDR3: TGCAGCGGGGGATTGGGGCTAGCGGGGTCGGAGACCCAGTACTTC. Translation: CSGGLGLAGSETQYF.

Turning to this clonotype: One junction end disagrees with the germline gene, perhaps due to a read error. The V call is TRBV19, the J call TRBJ1-1; 7 nucleotides agree with TRBD1. The germline V gene has CDR1 LNHDA and CDR2 SQIVND (reference sequence). This CDR3 has 14 residues. CDR3 residues: CASSRQGSVTVAFF. The CDR3 DNA reads as TGTGCCAGTAGCAGACAGGGATCCGTCACTGTAGCTTTCTTT. Complete variable domain (other parts from reference TRBV19 and TRBJ1-1): DGGITQSPKYLFRKEGQNVTLSCEQNLNHDAMYWYRQDPGQGLRLIYYSQIVNDFQKGDIAEGYSVSREKKESFPLTVTSAQKNPTAFYLCASSRQGSVTVAFFGQGTRLTVV.